This T cell receptor (beta chain) originates from a study of graft-versus-host responses after intestinal transplantation (dated by TCRdb to the early 2020s). Turning to the overall study: Recipients received multivisceral, liver-intestinal, or isolated intestinal transplants. To identify alloreactive clones, pre-transplant mixed lymphocyte reaction products were sequenced and compared with unstimulated pre-transplant donor and recipient T cells. Graft-versus-host and host-versus-graft alloreactive T cell clones were tracked in the graft, circulation and bone marrow after intestinal transplantation using bulk TCR-beta CDR3 sequencing. Instead of going to the commercial service, samples from a few later patients were sequenced in-house on an Illumina MiSeq and processed with MiXCR. Of the 20 to 25 intestinal transplant recipients enrolled in the cohort, one of whom was a retransplant, a few patients without pretransplant specimens were excluded. Anti-thymocyte globulin induction was given to all recipients, followed by maintenance tacrolimus and steroids for around three years. Donor T cell macrochimerism was defined as a peak of at least 4% donor T cells among recipient peripheral blood mononuclear cells.

Paper-wide results and their limitations: GvH clones turned up in recipient bone marrow, with some appearing earlier in ileal mucosa or blood, a pattern consistent with an intestinal mucosal origin. Peak levels of circulating GvH clones were associated with declines in HvG clones early after transplant. The relatively low number and heterogeneity of intestinal transplant patients limited the conclusions. Patients with donor T cell macrochimerism had high GvH to HvG T cell clonal ratios in their allografts.

The library was made by the immunoSEQ multiplex PCR assay. For most patients, genomic DNA was subjected to high-throughput TCR-beta CDR3 sequencing by Adaptive Biotechnologies. The study's processing was this. Adaptive's ImmunoSEQ software supplied the TCR sequencing data for under 20 patients, while MiXCR and VDJtools were used to process a few other patients. CDR3 nucleotide sequences shared by donor and recipient were removed because the origin of these sequences could not be assigned. To be classed as alloreactive, a clone needed at least 2-fold expansion over unstimulated cells and a minimum CFSE-low frequency of 0.002% (template counts) or 0.001% (read counts). Clones detected in sequenced pre-transplant spleen, lymph node, or MLR CFSE-low populations of the donor or recipient were defined as mappable. Cumulative frequency of alloreactive clones was calculated as a percentage of all sequences weighted by copy number. Imported from immuneACCESS, the table was reduced by TCRdb to in-frame sequences with V and J called. These copies leave out some clones; in studies compared against another copy, an unresolved V gene accounts for under half, and the cause of the remainder is not known. D and trimming were read from the DNA, whereas the V and J calls and clone size are those reported in that table. The table for this sample lists fewer than 45,000 clones; roughly nine tenths of them were counted only once. Jointly, the top ten make up around 4.3% of the sample.

CDR1 and CDR2 are read off the germline V gene as MNHEY and SVGAGI. The CDR3 contains 14 residues, cysteine and phenylalanine counted. The sequence is cut down to CDR3 DNA, 42 bases in frame from base 1. Trimming accounts for 6 bases at V and 5 bases at J, while the number of junction bases matched to no gene is 3. About this clone: No antigen is known for it. No base qualities exist here, and no much larger clone lies one base off it.

Blood samples were collected up to 4 times in the first month after transplant and then at least monthly when available. Here the sequenced sample was PBMCs, taken 524 days after transplant. This receptor was identified in a human patient who received an intestinal transplant, so some T cells may come from the graft donor. The sequence joins TRBV6-5 to TRBJ2-5; 13 central bases correspond to TRBD2. The CDR3 reads CASRGLAGDETQYF. The nucleotide sequence is given as TGTGCCAGCAGAGGACTAGCGGGAGATGAGACCCAGTACTTC.